The 25 T cell receptor beta chains below were found in one sample sequenced in a study of Ad26.COV2.S vaccination and SARS-CoV-2 variants. Sample treatment: roughly 18 received Ad26.COV2.S at low or high dose, single or two shots; 5 received placebo; per-sample allocation not given. Sampling was done on day 63 after the first vaccine or placebo injection. This table comes from immunoSEQ multiplex PCR, and its TCRdb copy is limited to in-frame clones, with some not included. The repertoire holds about 480,000 clones, roughly 85% seen once, with 9.5% to 15% in the top ten. The specimen comprised peripheral blood, sampled in a trial of Ad26.COV2.S vaccine versus placebo. The receptors were gathered from a person aged 18 to 59 who received the Ad26.COV2.S COVID-19 vaccine or a placebo.

This rearrangement joins TRBV28 to TRBJ2-7; tentatively, D is TRBD1 (7 bases). The germline V gene encodes CDR1 MDHEN and CDR2 SYDVKM. This CDR3 is 16 amino acids long. V lost 1 base and J lost 6, with 19 bases in between. CDR3 in amino acids: CASSLFAGGRSSEQYF. CDR3 DNA: TGTGCCAGCAGTTTATTCGCAGGGGGGCGGTCCAGCGAGCAGTACTTC.

Details on this clone: This specimen includes other DNA sequences encoding the same CDR3. The CDR3 DNA follows: TGTGCCAGCAGCTTAGCAGGGGAGCTGTTTTTT. Amino acid sequence: CASSLAGELFF. The chain links TRBV11-2 to TRBJ2-2; D gene unclear. Germline V gives CDR1 SGHAT, CDR2 FQNNGV. V lost 1 base to trimming and J lost 8 bases, with 2 bases between them. CDR3 length equals 11 residues.

This clone turned up a few times. The chain is built from TRBV5-1 and TRBJ1-1; the match to TRBD1 covers 8 bases. The J segment lost 1 base and the V segment lost 7 bases, leaving 12 bases of the junction unmatched. Germline V CDR1 and CDR2: SGHRS, YFSETQ. The CDR3 length is 16 residues. CDR3 in DNA: TGCGCCAGCCGACGGCGACAGGGGACTTCGAACACTGAAGCTTTCTTT. Protein: CASRRRQGTSNTEAFF.

The chain joins TRBV7-9 to TRBJ1-1; D may be TRBD1 (5 bases). Per the germline V gene, CDR1 is SEHNR and CDR2 is FQNEAQ (reference sequence). V lost 5 bases, J lost 1 base, and 14 bases lay in between. The CDR3 runs 15 residues. This chain's CDR3 is CASSPNWGGNTEAFF. The CDR3 DNA is TGTGCCAGCAGCCCTAACTGGGGGGGGAACACTGAAGCTTTCTTT.

The chain employs TRBV5-1 and TRBJ2-1; no firm D call. Germline assignment: CDR1 SGHRS and CDR2 YFSETQ. The V end lost 2 bases, the J end lost 8 bases, and 8 bases lay between the germline ends. CDR3 length: 12 residues. The CDR3 DNA reads as TGCGCCAGCAGCTTCGGTGGCTATGAGCAGTTCTTC. This translates into CASSFGGYEQFF.

DNA of the CDR3: TGTGCCAGCAGCGGCAAGGGACAGGGGGTTGGATCACCCCTCCACTTT. It yields the protein CASSGKGQGVGSPLHF. This chain connects TRBV9 to TRBJ1-6, with 11 bases aligning to TRBD1. The CDR3 covers 16 residues. The V segment lost 3 bases and the J segment 10 bases; nucleotides outside the gene matches: 9. CDR1 and CDR2 from the germline V gene are SGDLS and YYNGEE.

The chain uses TRBV7-3 and TRBJ2-2, with D maybe TRBD2 (6 bases). Germline CDR1 and CDR2: SGHTA and FQGTGA. The CDR3 loop spans 14 amino acids. Trimming shortened V by 5 bases and J by 6 bases, and 13 bases separated the two germline ends. This CDR3 reads CASSPAGRPGELFF. CDR3 coding DNA: TGTGCCAGCAGCCCAGCGGGCCGGCCCGGGGAGCTGTTTTTT.

The V and J genes are TRBV24-1 and TRBJ1-2; D remains ambiguous. The CDR3 totals 17 residues. V lost 9 bases to trimming and J lost 0 bases, with 22 bases between them. Germline CDR1 and CDR2: KGHDR and SFDVKD. CDR3 sequence reads: CATRARARKVTNYGYTF. Written as DNA, the CDR3 is TGTGCCACCCGAGCGCGGGCCAGAAAGGTGACTAACTATGGCTACACCTTC.

The V call is TRBV6-5, the J call TRBJ2-7; tentative D call: TRBD2 (6 bases). This CDR3 has 13 residues. Trimming cost V 8 bases and J 3 bases, with 14 bases left between them. Germline V CDR1 and CDR2: MNHEY, SVGAGI. This CDR3 reads CASRRGRSYEQYF. The CDR3 region has the DNA TGTGCCAGCCGGCGGGGCAGGAGCTACGAGCAGTACTTC.

This clone was seen a single time. The chain combines TRBV28 with TRBJ1-5; TRBD1 matches at 10 bases. Germline CDR1 reads MDHEN; CDR2 reads SYDVKM. V lost 5 bases, J lost 4 bases, and 5 bases stayed unmatched. This CDR3 has 15 residues. The CDR3 DNA is TGTGCCAGCAGTGCCCGGGACAGGGGTAATCAGCCCCAGCATTTT. This sequence encodes CASSARDRGNQPQHF.

The chain recombines TRBV18 with TRBJ2-7; no definite D call. The CDR3 contains 13 residues. Trimming removed 8 bases at V and 5 bases at J, with 16 bases between. CDR1 and CDR2 (germline): KGHSH, LQKENI. The CDR3, as DNA: TGTGCCAGCCATGCCGGTCCCCGGCACGAGCAGTACTTC. Protein sequence: CASHAGPRHEQYF.

This clone showed up just once. V is TRBV7-3 and J is TRBJ2-3, with TRBD2 as a possible D gene (5 bases). The CDR3 extends over 15 amino acids. Germline loops: CDR1 SGHTA, CDR2 FQGTGA. Trimming took 4 bases from V and 6 from J, leaving 17 bases between them. The CDR3 here is CASSYEGVPSDTQYF. The CDR3 DNA sequence: TGTGCCAGCAGCTATGAGGGAGTGCCGTCCGATACGCAGTATTTT.

The genes are TRBV5-1 and TRBJ2-1; 8 bases agree with TRBD2. The CDR3 contains 15 residues. The V segment lost 0 bases and the J segment 8 bases; nucleotides outside the gene matches: 7. In germline, CDR1 is SGHRS, CDR2 YFSETQ. For the CDR3, the DNA is TGCGCCAGCAGCTTGGACGGGAGGGCCCTGGATGAGCAGTTCTTC. Translating gives CASSLDGRALDEQFF.

V is TRBV5-8 and J is TRBJ2-7; D gene ambiguous. Per germline, CDR1 SGHTS and CDR2 YDEGEE. This CDR3 spans 12 amino acids. V was shortened by 4 bases and J by 6 bases, with 11 bases between the two germline ends. The CDR3 DNA is TGTGCCAGCAGCCCGGACGTAGGCGAGCAGTACTTC. Translation: CASSPDVGEQYF.

The rearrangement links TRBV7-3 to TRBJ2-1; the D gene is possibly TRBD1 (5 bases). The CDR3 is 14 amino acids. The ends were cut back, 5 bases at V and 4 bases at J, with 12 bases in the middle. Germline-derived CDR1 and CDR2 are SGHTA and FQGTGA. The CDR3 DNA reads TGTGCCAGCAGCCCGCAGACAGCTTACAATGAGCAGTTCTTC. It codes for CASSPQTAYNEQFF.

This clone was detected only once. The chain employs TRBV27 and TRBJ1-1; a weak D match, TRBD1 (5 bases). The CDR3 is made up of 15 amino acids. V lost 3 bases to trimming and J lost 1 base, with 12 bases between them. The germline CDR1 and CDR2 sequences are MNHEY and SMNVEV (reference sequence). CDR3 in amino acids: CASSLGLRENTEAFF. The CDR3 coding sequence is TGTGCCAGCAGTTTGGGGCTCAGGGAGAACACTGAAGCTTTCTTT.

This rearrangement joins TRBV28 to TRBJ2-7, with D possibly TRBD2 on 5 matching bases. Trimming removed 4 bases from V and 0 bases from J, with 16 bases in between. The V gene's germline CDR1 is MDHEN and CDR2 SYDVKM. This CDR3 has 16 amino acids. Written as DNA, the CDR3 is TGTGCCAGCAGTTCGCCCCGGAGTAGCGTCTCCTACGAGCAGTACTTC. Its protein product is CASSSPRSSVSYEQYF. Complete variable domain (other parts from reference TRBV28 and TRBJ2-7): DVKVTQSSRYLVKRTGEKVFLECVQDMDHENMFWYRQDPGLGLRLIYFSYDVKMKEKGDIPEGYSVSREKKERFSLILESASTNQTSMYLCASSSPRSSVSYEQYFGPGTRLTVT.

The V gene is TRBV2, the J gene TRBJ1-3, with unresolved D. CDR3 length equals 16 residues. V was pared by 4 bases and J by 0 bases, with 13 bases between. Germline V gene sequence: CDR1 SNHLY, CDR2 FYNNEI. CDR3 loop: CASSVIRASSGNTIYF. The CDR3 coding sequence is TGTGCCAGCAGTGTCATCCGGGCCTCCTCTGGAAACACCATATATTTT.

As DNA, the CDR3 is TGTGCCAGCAGCGTTTCGACAGGCGGGGGGGAGCAGTTCTTC. Translation: CASSVSTGGGEQFF. The chain uses TRBV14 and TRBJ2-1, with TRBD2 identical over 8 bases. This CDR3 region has 14 residues. V dropped 5 bases and J dropped 10; count of bases not matched to a gene: 10. Germline CDR1 is SGHDN and CDR2 is FVKESK.

The chain has TRBV9 and TRBJ1-3, with 7 nucleotides matching TRBD1. Germline trimming cut 4 bases from V and 0 bases from J; bases unmatched to any gene: 13. Germline V gene lookup returns CDR1 SGDLS and CDR2 YYNGEE. CDR3 size: 18 residues. The CDR3 loop reads CASSPRQGPTDSGNTIYF. CDR3 coding DNA: TGTGCCAGCAGCCCAAGACAGGGCCCCACCGACTCTGGAAACACCATATATTTT.

The CDR3 loop reads CAWRGQYGYTF. CDR3 nucleotide sequence: TGTGCCTGGAGGGGACAGTATGGCTACACCTTC. The rearrangement uses TRBV30 and TRBJ1-2; TRBD1 matches 7 bases. Unmatched junction bases numbered 0, after V lost 3 bases and J lost 5 bases. Germline values: CDR1 GTSNPN, CDR2 SVGIG (reference sequence). The CDR3 loop spans 11 amino acids.

This clone was recorded only once. V gene TRBV5-1 combines with J gene TRBJ2-7, with 7 bases identical to TRBD1. Germline trimming cut 4 bases from V and 0 bases from J; bases unmatched to any gene: 7. The CDR3 consists of 15 residues. CDR1 is SGHRS and CDR2 is YFSETQ in the germline V gene. The CDR3 DNA follows: TGCGCCAGCAGCCTGAAGACAGGGAGCTCCTACGAGCAGTACTTC. Translating gives CASSLKTGSSYEQYF. Variable domain in full (rest from reference TRBV5-1 and TRBJ2-7): KAGVTQTPRYLIKTRGQQVTLSCSPISGHRSVSWYQQTPGQGLQFLFEYFSETQRNKGNFPGRFSGRQFSNSRSEMNVSTLELGDSALYLCASSLKTGSSYEQYFGPGTRLTVT.

The chain uses TRBV30 and TRBJ1-6; no reliable D call. V was clipped by 3 bases and J by 10 bases, with 13 bases between them. Germline CDR1 and CDR2: GTSNPN and SVGIG (reference sequence). CDR3 length equals 13 residues. The CDR3 nucleotides are TGTGCCTGGAGGGATTCCCTTTACTCACCCCTCCACTTT. Protein: CAWRDSLYSPLHF.

The chain couples TRBV5-1 to TRBJ2-3, with D perhaps TRBD1 or TRBD2 (5 bases each). Germline CDR1 and CDR2: SGHRS and YFSETQ. V was trimmed by 9 bases and J by 0 bases, leaving 17 bases between them. The CDR3 runs 15 residues. CDR3 protein: CATQEGIPSTDTQYF. CDR3 DNA sequence: TGCGCCACTCAAGAGGGGATTCCCAGCACAGATACGCAGTATTTT.

This sequence joins TRBV29-1 and TRBJ2-5; the D is unclear. Germline values: CDR1 SQVTM, CDR2 ANQGSEA. V lost 1 base, J lost 6 bases, and 6 bases lay in between. This CDR3 has 11 residues. The CDR3: CSVEGSQTQYF. The CDR3 DNA is TGCAGCGTTGAAGGCTCGCAGACCCAGTACTTC.